This passage covers 8 T cell receptor beta chains from one sample sequenced in a study of radiotherapy plus CTLA-4 blockade in lung cancer. Some clones are missing from TCRdb's copy, which holds only in-frame ones; the method was immunoSEQ multiplex PCR. Among around 110,000 clones listed, approximately 87% were seen once. The specimen was peripheral blood, collected from a patient treated with radiotherapy plus ipilimumab. These receptors were taken from a human donor with non-small cell lung cancer that progressed on radiotherapy plus ipilimumab. Some clones in this sample may be carry-over from other donors' samples.

The V call is TRBV5-1, the J call TRBJ2-5; D uncertain. Germline CDR1 is SGHRS and CDR2 is YFSETQ. CDR3 length: 14 residues. Trimming left V 2 bases short and J 2 bases short, with 10 bases between. CDR3 sequence reads: CASSFTPLQETQYF. CDR3 bases: TGCGCCAGCAGCTTTACCCCCCTTCAAGAGACCCAGTACTTC.

The rearrangement joins TRBV7-2 to TRBJ1-2, with a weak D call TRBD1 (6 bases). The ends were cut back, 0 bases at V and 6 bases at J, with 17 bases in the middle. Germline CDR1 SGHTA, CDR2 FQGNSA. The CDR3 length is 16 residues. The CDR3 DNA reads TGTGCCAGCAGCTTAGCTGGGGGGGGCGCAAAGAATGGCTACACCTTC. Translation: CASSLAGGGAKNGYTF.

This clone was found once. The gene calls are TRBV9 and TRBJ2-3; D gene unclear. Trimming left V 3 bases short and J 6 bases short, with 11 bases between. This CDR3 region has 13 residues. Germline CDR1 SGDLS, CDR2 YYNGEE. Here the CDR3 DNA reads TGTGCCAGCAGCGCCCGGCGGTACGATACGCAGTATTTT. The encoded protein is CASSARRYDTQYF.

The genes are TRBV18 and TRBJ2-2, with D possibly being TRBD1 (6 bases). The CDR3 totals 15 residues. The ends were cut back, 3 bases at V and 5 bases at J, with 13 bases in the middle. Germline V gene data show CDR1 as KGHSH and CDR2 as LQKENI. CDR3 protein: CASSPSGQYTGELFF. The CDR3 DNA follows: TGTGCCAGCTCACCGTCCGGACAGTATACCGGGGAGCTGTTTTTT.

The J gene is TRBJ2-7, the V gene TRBV7-2, with 11 bases aligning to TRBD1. The CDR3 runs 14 residues. V shed 5 bases and J 5 bases; nucleotides not matched to a gene: 5. The germline CDR1 and CDR2 sequences are SGHTA and FQGNSA. CDR3 region: CASSLDRGRNEQYF. The CDR3 bases are TGTGCCAGCAGCCTGGACAGGGGGCGAAACGAGCAGTACTTC.

The chain uses TRBV5-1 and TRBJ2-7; D possibly corresponds to TRBD1 (5 bases). This CDR3 has 16 residues. The V gene lost 4 bases and the J gene lost 0 bases, with 17 bases spanning the gap. Per the germline V gene, CDR1 is SGHRS and CDR2 is YFSETQ. The CDR3 protein is CASSPDLTASSYEQYF. The CDR3, as DNA: TGCGCCAGCAGCCCTGACCTGACAGCAAGCTCCTACGAGCAGTACTTC.

This rearrangement joins TRBV2 to TRBJ2-3; 8 bases match TRBD1. There are 13 residues in the CDR3. V shed 10 bases and J 3 bases; nucleotides not matched to a gene: 6. CDR1 and CDR2 from the germline V gene are SNHLY and FYNNEI. The CDR3 sequence: CATETGATDTQYF. In DNA form, the CDR3 reads TGTGCCACCGAGACAGGGGCGACAGATACGCAGTATTTT.

To note about this clone: One end of the junction varies from germline; a read error may be responsible. The rearrangement joins TRBV27 to TRBJ1-1; D perhaps matches TRBD1 (6 bases). Looked up from germline, CDR1 is MNHEY and CDR2 is SMNVEV (reference sequence). The CDR3 spans 18 residues. The CDR3 nucleotides read TGTGCCAGCAGTCTATCTTTACAGGGAGTAGTGGTTGCCACTGAAGCTTTCTTT. Its protein is CASSLSLQGVVVATEAFF.